A selection of T cell receptor beta chains follows, all from one sample in a study of cytomegalovirus exposure and HLA in healthy donors. Sequenced by immunoSEQ multiplex PCR; TCRdb stores in-frame clones only, minus some. The data hold about 160,000 clones, with more than 80% observed a single time. The material sequenced was PBMCs. Receptors were obtained from a woman aged 50 to 60 in good health and CMV-seronegative. Both conserved end residues are part of each CDR3. The D gene is left open where the match is weak. Not all rows give a size; the values are once, few, many and, for expanded clones, a class.

TGTGCCAGCAGCGTGACAGCTAATCAGCCCCAGCATTTT,CASSVTANQPQHF,.,TRBV27,TRBJ1-5,.
TGTGCCAGCAGTTTGGGGCAGCATGGCACTGAAGCTTTCTTT,CASSLGQHGTEAFF,.,TRBV28,TRBJ1-1,.
TGCAGCGTTGGCGACAACTACTATGGCTACACCTTC,CSVGDNYYGYTF,.,TRBV29-1,TRBJ1-2,.
TGTGCCAGTAGTATGAGAGGGTACCAGCCCCAGCATTTT,CASSMRGYQPQHF,.,TRBV19,TRBJ1-5,.
TGCGCCAGCATGGGGGGGCCTAGCGGGAGGGCCGTCGATGAGCAGTTCTTC,CASMGGPSGRAVDEQFF,.,TRBV5-1,TRBJ2-1,TRBD2
TGTGCCAGTAGTAGCCCCGGGATGGGCAATCAGCCCCAGCATTTT,CASSSPGMGNQPQHF,.,TRBV19,TRBJ1-5,.
TGTGCCAGCAGCGCTCAGACTAGGCACAATGAGCAGTTCTTC,CASSAQTRHNEQFF,.,TRBV9,TRBJ2-1,.
TGTGCCAGCAGTTCCCAATACAATGAGCAGTTCTTC,CASSSQYNEQFF,.,TRBV2,TRBJ2-1,.
TGTGCCAGCAGCCTAGACAGGGAAGAGACCCAGTACTTC,CASSLDREETQYF,.,TRBV9,TRBJ2-5,TRBD1
TGTGCCAGCAGTTGGGCGGGGGGGCCAGGTGAGCAGTTCTTC,CASSWAGGPGEQFF,.,TRBV6-5,TRBJ2-1,TRBD2
TGTGCCAGCAGCTTAAGTCACAACAATGAGCAGTTCTTC,CASSLSHNNEQFF,.,TRBV7-3,TRBJ2-1,.
TGTGCCAGCAGCCGCGGACAGGGGGCCGAGGGCTACACCTTC,CASSRGQGAEGYTF,.,TRBV25-1,TRBJ1-2,TRBD1
TGTGCCAGCAGCTTAGGATTTCGACAGGGAGGAACTGAAGCTTTCTTT,CASSLGFRQGGTEAFF,.,TRBV7-2,TRBJ1-1,TRBD1
TGTGCTAGTGGCCCGGGGGGGAGCACAGATACGCAGTATTTT,CASGPGGSTDTQYF,few,TRBV12-5,TRBJ2-3,TRBD2